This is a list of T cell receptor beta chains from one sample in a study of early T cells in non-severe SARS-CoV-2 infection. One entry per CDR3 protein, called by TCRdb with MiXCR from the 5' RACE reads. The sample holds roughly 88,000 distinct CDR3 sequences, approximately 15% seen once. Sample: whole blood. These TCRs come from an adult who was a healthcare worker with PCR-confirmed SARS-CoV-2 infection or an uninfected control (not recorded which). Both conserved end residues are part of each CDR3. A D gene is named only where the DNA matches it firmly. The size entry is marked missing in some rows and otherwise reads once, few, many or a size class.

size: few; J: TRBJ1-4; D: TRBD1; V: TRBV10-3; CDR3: CAISVVDRGVSNEKLFF; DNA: TGTGCCATCTCTGTGGTCGACAGGGGCGTCTCTAATGAAAAACTGTTTTTT
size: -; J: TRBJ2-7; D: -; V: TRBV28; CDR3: CASSPPRQEQYF; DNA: TGTGCCAGCAGTCCCCCTCGGCAGGAGCAGTACTTC
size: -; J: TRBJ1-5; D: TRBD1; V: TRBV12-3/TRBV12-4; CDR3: CASSPGTGGVIRQPQHF; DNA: TGTGCCAGCAGTCCCGGGACAGGGGGCGTGATTCGGCAGCCCCAGCATTTT
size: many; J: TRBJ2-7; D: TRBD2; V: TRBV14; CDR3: CASSLAGDYEQYF; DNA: TGTGCCAGCAGCCTAGCGGGGGACTACGAGCAGTACTTC
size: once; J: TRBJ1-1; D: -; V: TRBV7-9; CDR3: CASSFIPLNTEAFF; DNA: TGTGCCAGCAGCTTCATACCGCTGAACACTGAAGCTTTCTTT
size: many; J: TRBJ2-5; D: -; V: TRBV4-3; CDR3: CASSRGTDRSQETQYF; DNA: TGCGCCAGCAGCCGGGGGACCGACAGAAGCCAAGAGACCCAGTACTTC
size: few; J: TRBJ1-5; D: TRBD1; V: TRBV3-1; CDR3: CASSQDHRGEQPQHF; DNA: TGTGCCAGCAGCCAAGATCACAGGGGTGAGCAGCCCCAGCATTTT
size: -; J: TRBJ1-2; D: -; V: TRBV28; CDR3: CASSLGGVRGYTF; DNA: TGTGCCAGCAGTTTAGGAGGGGTCCGTGGCTACACCTTC
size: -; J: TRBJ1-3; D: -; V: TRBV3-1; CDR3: CASSPGGEAGNTIYF; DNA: TGTGCCAGCAGCCCAGGAGGGGAGGCTGGAAACACCATATATTTT
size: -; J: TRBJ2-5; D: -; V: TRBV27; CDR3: CASSPISGYPAGQYF; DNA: TGTGCCAGCAGTCCCATCTCCGGGTACCCGGCGGGCCAGTACTTC
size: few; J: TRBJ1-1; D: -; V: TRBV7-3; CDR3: CASSSRRDTEAFF; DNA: TGTGCCAGCAGCTCCCGTCGTGACACTGAAGCTTTCTTT
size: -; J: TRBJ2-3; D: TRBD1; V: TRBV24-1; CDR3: CATSGTGGGTDTQYF; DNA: TGTGCCACCAGTGGGACAGGGGGGGGCACAGATACGCAGTATTTT
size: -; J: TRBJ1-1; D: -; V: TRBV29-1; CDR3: CSVATGWNTEAFF; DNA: TGCAGCGTGGCGACAGGTTGGAACACTGAAGCTTTCTTT
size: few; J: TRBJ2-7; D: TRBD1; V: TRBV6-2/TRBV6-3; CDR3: CASSTLPAGTVYEQYF; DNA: TGTGCCAGCAGTACCCTGCCGGCCGGGACAGTCTACGAGCAGTACTTC
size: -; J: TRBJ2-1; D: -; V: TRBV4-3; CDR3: CASSQDEPSRNEQFF; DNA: TGCGCCAGCAGCCAAGATGAACCCTCCCGCAATGAGCAGTTCTTC
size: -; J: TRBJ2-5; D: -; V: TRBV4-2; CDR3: CASSHSEPGKETQYF; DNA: TGTGCCAGCAGCCATTCGGAGCCAGGGAAAGAGACCCAGTACTTC
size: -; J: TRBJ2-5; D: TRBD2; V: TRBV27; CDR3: CASRRLAGGPGETQYF; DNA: TGTGCCAGCAGAAGACTAGCGGGGGGGCCGGGGGAGACCCAGTACTTC
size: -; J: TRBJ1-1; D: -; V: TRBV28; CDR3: CASTPAAGRSGDTEAFF; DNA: TGTGCCAGCACTCCCGCAGCGGGCAGGTCGGGGGACACTGAAGCTTTCTTT
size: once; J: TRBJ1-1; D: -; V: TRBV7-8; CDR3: CASSFPGLDTEAFF; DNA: TGTGCCAGCAGCTTCCCAGGGTTGGACACTGAAGCTTTCTTT
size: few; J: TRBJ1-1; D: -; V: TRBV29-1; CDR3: CSVKAVGRQGNTEAFF; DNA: TGCAGCGTTAAAGCAGTGGGCCGCCAGGGGAACACTGAAGCTTTCTTT
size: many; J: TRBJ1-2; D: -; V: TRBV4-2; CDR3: CASSPTWGRVYTF; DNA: TGTGCCAGCAGCCCCACGTGGGGAAGAGTCTACACCTTC
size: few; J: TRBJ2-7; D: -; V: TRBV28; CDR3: CATRQTIYEQYF; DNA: TGTGCCACACGACAGACCATCTACGAGCAGTACTTC
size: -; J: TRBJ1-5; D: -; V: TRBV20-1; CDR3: CSASYGKSNQPQHF; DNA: TGCAGTGCTAGCTACGGGAAGAGCAATCAGCCCCAGCATTTT
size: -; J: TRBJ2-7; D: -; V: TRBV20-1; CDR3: CSARDSYRTYEQYF; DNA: TGCAGTGCTAGAGATTCGTACAGGACCTACGAGCAGTACTTC
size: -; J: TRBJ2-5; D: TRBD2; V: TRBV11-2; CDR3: CASSPGLDQETQYF; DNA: TGTGCCAGCAGCCCAGGACTAGACCAAGAGACCCAGTACTTC
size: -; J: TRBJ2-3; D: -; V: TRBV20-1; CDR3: CSATLGVGAADTQYF; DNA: TGCAGTGCTACCCTGGGAGTAGGGGCGGCCGATACGCAGTATTTT
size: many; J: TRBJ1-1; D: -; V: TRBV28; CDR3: CASSQNTEAFF; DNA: TGTGCCAGCAGCCAGAACACTGAAGCTTTCTTT
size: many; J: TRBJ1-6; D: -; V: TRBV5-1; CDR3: CASSLVFGSSSYNSPLHF; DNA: TGCGCCAGCAGCTTGGTTTTCGGTTCCAGCTCCTATAATTCACCCCTCCACTTT
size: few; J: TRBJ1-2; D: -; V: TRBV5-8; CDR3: CASSLLRGSNYGYTF; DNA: TGTGCCAGCAGCTTGCTTCGGGGCTCTAACTATGGCTACACCTTC
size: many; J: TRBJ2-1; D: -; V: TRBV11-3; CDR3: CASKGAGLPSYNEQFF; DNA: TGTGCCAGCAAAGGAGCGGGCCTACCCTCCTACAATGAGCAGTTCTTC
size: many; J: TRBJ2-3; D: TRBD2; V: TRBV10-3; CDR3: CASAVAGRSTDTQYF; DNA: TGTGCCAGCGCAGTAGCGGGGAGATCCACAGATACGCAGTATTTT
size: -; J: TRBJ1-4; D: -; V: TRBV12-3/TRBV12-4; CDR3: CASSLSLNEKLFF; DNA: TGTGCCAGCAGTTTATCCTTAAATGAAAAACTGTTTTTT
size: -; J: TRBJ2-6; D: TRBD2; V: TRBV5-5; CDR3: CASSSPGLAGAGANVLTF; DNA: TGTGCCAGCAGCTCTCCCGGGCTAGCGGGGGCTGGGGCCAACGTCCTGACTTTC
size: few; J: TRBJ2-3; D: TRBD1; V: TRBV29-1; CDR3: CSVERTGADTQYF; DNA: TGCAGCGTTGAAAGGACAGGCGCAGATACGCAGTATTTT
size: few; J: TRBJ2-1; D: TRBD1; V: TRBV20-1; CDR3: CSARSGQGANEQFF; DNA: TGCAGTGCTAGATCCGGACAGGGGGCAAATGAGCAGTTCTTC
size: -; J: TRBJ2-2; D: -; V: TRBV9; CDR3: CASSATGSRVTGELFF; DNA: TGTGCCAGCAGCGCCACAGGTTCCCGGGTCACCGGGGAGCTGTTTTTT
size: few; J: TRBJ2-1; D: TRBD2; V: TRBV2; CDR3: CASRPGLAGGNEQFF; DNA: TGTGCCAGCAGGCCGGGACTAGCGGGGGGTAATGAGCAGTTCTTC
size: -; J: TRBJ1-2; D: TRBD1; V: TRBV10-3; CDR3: CAISRDREDGYTF; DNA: TGTGCCATCAGCCGGGACAGGGAGGATGGCTACACCTTC
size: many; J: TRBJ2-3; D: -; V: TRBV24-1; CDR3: CATSDGQGGADTQYF; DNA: TGTGCCACCAGTGATGGGCAGGGGGGAGCAGATACGCAGTATTTT
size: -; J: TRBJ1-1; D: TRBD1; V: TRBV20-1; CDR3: CSASPTTGAEAFF; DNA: TGCAGTGCTAGCCCTACCACAGGGGCTGAAGCTTTCTTT